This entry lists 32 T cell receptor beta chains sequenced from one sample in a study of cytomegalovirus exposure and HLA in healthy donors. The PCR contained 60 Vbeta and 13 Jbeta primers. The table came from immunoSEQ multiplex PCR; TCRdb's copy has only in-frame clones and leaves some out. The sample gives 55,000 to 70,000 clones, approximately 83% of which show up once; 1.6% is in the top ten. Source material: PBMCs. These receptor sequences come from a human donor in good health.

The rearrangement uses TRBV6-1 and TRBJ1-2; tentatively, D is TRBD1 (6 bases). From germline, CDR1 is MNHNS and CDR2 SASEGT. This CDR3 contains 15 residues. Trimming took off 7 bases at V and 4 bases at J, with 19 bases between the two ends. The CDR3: CASTPWRGGGYGYTF. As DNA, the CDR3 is TGTGCCAGCACTCCCTGGAGAGGGGGGGGCTATGGCTACACCTTC.

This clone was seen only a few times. CDR3 protein: CASSLGRAAVYEQYF. DNA for the CDR3: TGTGCCAGCAGCTTAGGGCGGGCCGCCGTATACGAGCAGTACTTC. The V call is TRBV11-2, the J call TRBJ2-7, with D possibly matching TRBD2 (5 bases). Looked up from germline, CDR1 is SGHAT and CDR2 is FQNNGV. Deletions cut 1 base from V and 4 bases from J, with 14 bases between. The CDR3 has 15 amino acids. The complete variable domain, with remaining parts taken from reference TRBV11-2 and TRBJ2-7, reads EAGVAQSPRYKIIEKRQSVAFWCNPISGHATLYWYQQILGQGPKLLIQFQNNGVVDDSQLPKDRFSAERLKGVDSTLKIQPAKLEDSAVYLCASSLGRAAVYEQYFGPGTRLTVT.

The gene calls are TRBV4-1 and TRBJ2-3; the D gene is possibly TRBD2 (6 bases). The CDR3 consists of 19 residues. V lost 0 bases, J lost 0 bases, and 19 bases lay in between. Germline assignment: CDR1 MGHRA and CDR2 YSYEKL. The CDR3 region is CASSQDYGGSVTSTDTQYF. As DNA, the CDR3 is TGCGCCAGCAGCCAAGATTACGGGGGATCGGTTACTAGCACAGATACGCAGTATTTT.

The CDR3 loop is CAWKKGLGRNTQYF. DNA of the CDR3: TGTGCCTGGAAAAAGGGTTTGGGGCGCAATACGCAGTATTTT. J is TRBJ2-3 and V is TRBV30; the D gene is possibly TRBD1 (5 bases). There are 14 residues in the CDR3. Per the germline V gene, CDR1 is GTSNPN and CDR2 is SVGIG (reference sequence). V lost 4 bases and J lost 7, with 18 bases in between.

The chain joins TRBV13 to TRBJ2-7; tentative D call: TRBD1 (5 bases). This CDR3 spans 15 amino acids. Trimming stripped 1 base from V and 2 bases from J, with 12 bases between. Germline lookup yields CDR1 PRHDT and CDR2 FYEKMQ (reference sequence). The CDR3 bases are TGTGCCAGCAGCTTAGATATCGCAGGGCCCTACGAGCAGTACTTC. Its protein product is CASSLDIAGPYEQYF.

For the CDR3, the DNA is TGCGCCAGCAGCTTATCCGCAGGGGCGAGGTCTGGGGCCAACGTCCTGACTTTC. It codes for CASSLSAGARSGANVLTF. V is TRBV5-1 and J is TRBJ2-6; D is possibly TRBD1 (6 bases). The CDR3 contains 18 residues. Deletions cut 2 bases from V and 1 base from J, with 16 bases between. The germline CDR1 and CDR2 sequences are SGHRS and YFSETQ.

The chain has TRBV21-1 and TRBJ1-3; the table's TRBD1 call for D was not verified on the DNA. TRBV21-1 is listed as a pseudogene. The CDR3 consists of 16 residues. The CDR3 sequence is CASSKVRQGGGNTIYF. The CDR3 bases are TGTGCCAGCAGCAAAGTGCGCCAGGGGGGAGGAAACACCATATATTTT.

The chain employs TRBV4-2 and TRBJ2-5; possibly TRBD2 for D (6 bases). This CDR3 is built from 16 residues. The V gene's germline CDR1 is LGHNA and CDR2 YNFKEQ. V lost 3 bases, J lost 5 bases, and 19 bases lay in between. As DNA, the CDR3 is TGTGCCAGCAGCCAGGTCACCTCCGGGACTCCGGAGACCCAGTACTTC. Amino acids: CASSQVTSGTPETQYF.

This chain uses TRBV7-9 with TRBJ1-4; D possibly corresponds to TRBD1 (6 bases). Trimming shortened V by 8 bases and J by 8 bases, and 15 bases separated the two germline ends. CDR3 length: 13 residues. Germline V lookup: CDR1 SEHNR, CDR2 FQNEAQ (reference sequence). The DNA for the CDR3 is TGTGCCAGCCACAGGGCCGCCGGCGAAAAACTGTTTTTT. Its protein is CASHRAAGEKLFF.

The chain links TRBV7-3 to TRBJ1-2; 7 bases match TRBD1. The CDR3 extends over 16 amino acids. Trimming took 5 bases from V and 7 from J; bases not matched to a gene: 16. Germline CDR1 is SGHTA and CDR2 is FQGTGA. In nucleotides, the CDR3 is TGTGCCAGCAGCCCATGGCCTAAAGGACAGGTCGGTGGCTACACCTTC. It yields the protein CASSPWPKGQVGGYTF.

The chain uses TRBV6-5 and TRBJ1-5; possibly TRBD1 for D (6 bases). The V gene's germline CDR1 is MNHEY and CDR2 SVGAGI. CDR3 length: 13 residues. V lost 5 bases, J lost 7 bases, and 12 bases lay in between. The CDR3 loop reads CASSRTVKQPQHF. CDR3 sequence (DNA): TGTGCCAGCAGTCGGACAGTTAAGCAGCCCCAGCATTTT.

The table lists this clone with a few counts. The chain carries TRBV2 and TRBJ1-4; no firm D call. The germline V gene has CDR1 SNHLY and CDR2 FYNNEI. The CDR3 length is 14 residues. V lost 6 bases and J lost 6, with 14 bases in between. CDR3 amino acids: CASSRDGRDEKLFF. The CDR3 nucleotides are TGTGCCAGCAGCCGGGATGGACGGGATGAAAAACTGTTTTTT.

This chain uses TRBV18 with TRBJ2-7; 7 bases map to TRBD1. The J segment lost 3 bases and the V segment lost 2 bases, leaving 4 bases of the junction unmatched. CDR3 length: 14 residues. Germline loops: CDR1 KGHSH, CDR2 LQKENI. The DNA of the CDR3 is TGTGCCAGCTCACCAGGGTGGGACAGCTACGAGCAGTACTTC. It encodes CASSPGWDSYEQYF.

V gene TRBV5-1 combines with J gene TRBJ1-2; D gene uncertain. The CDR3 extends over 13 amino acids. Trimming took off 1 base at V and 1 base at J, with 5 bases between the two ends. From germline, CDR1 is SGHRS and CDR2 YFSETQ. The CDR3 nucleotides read TGCGCCAGCAGCTTGACATATAACTATGGCTACACCTTC. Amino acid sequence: CASSLTYNYGYTF.

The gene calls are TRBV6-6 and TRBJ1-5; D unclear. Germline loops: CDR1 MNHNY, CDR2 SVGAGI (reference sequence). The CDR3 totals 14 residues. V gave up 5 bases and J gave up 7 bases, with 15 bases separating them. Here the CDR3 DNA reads TGTGCCAGCAGTCTCGGAGTAGTCCCCCAGCCCCAGCATTTT. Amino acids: CASSLGVVPQPQHF.

CDR3 nucleotide sequence: TGTGCCAGTAGTGGGACAGCCGCCGGCGCTAATTGGTATTTT. Translated, it gives CASSGTAAGANWYF. The chain uses TRBV19 and TRBJ2-3; TRBD1 matches at 7 bases. The CDR3 is 14 amino acids. CDR1 and CDR2 (germline): LNHDA, SQIVND (reference sequence). Trimming took 5 bases from V and 14 from J; bases not matched to a gene: 16.

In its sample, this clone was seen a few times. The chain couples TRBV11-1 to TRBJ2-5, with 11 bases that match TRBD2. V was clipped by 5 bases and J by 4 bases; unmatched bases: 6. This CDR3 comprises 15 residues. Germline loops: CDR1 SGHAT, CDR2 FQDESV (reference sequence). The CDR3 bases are TGTGCCAGCAGCCCTAGCGGGAGGACCGGAGAGACCCAGTACTTC. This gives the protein CASSPSGRTGETQYF.

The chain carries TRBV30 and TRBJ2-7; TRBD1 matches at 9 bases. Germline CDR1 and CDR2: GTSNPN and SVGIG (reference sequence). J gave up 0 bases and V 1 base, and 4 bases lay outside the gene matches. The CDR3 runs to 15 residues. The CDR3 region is CAWSAGQGPSYEQYF. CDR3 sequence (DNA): TGTGCCTGGAGTGCAGGACAGGGGCCCTCCTACGAGCAGTACTTC.

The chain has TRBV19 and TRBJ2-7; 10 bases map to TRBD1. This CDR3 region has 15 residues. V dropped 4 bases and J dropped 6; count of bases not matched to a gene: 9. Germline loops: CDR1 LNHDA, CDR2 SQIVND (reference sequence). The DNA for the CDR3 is TGTGCCAGTAGTAGCTTAGGGACAGGGGCCTCCGAGCAGTACTTC. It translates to CASSSLGTGASEQYF.

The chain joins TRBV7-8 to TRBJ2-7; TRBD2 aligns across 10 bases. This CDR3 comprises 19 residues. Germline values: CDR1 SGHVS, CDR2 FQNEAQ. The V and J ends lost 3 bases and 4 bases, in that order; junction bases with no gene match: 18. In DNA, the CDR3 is TGTGCCAGCAGCTTCATCAGGTGGGGGAGCGGGAGGGCCGCGTACGAGCAGTACTTC. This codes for CASSFIRWGSGRAAYEQYF.

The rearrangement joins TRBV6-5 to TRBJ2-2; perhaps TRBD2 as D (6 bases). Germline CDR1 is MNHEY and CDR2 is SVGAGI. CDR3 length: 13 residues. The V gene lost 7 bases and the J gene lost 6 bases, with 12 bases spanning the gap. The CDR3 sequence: CASTTLAAGELFF. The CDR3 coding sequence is TGTGCCAGCACTACACTAGCCGCCGGGGAGCTGTTTTTT.

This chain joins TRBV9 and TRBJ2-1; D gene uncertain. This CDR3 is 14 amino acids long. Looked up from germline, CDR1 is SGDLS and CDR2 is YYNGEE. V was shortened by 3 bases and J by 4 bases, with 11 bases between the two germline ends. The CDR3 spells CASSAEDTYNEQFF. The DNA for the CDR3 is TGTGCCAGCAGCGCCGAAGATACATACAATGAGCAGTTCTTC.

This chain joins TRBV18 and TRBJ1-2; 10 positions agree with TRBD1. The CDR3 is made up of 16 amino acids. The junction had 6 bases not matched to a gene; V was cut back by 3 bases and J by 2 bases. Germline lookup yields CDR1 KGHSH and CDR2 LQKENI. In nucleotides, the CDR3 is TGTGCCAGCTCACCGACGGTGGACAGGGGGAACTATGGCTACACCTTC. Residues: CASSPTVDRGNYGYTF.

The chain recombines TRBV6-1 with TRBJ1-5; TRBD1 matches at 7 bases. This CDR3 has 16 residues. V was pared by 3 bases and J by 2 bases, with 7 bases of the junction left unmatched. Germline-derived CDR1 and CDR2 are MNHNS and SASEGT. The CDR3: CASSDNDRVGNQPQHF. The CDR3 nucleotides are TGTGCCAGCAGTGATAACGACAGGGTTGGCAATCAGCCCCAGCATTTT.

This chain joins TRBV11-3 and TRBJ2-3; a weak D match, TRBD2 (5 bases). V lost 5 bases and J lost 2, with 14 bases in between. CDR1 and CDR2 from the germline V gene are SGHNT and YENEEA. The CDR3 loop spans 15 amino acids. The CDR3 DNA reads TGTGCCAGCAGCCCTGGGCGGGCCTTCACAGATACGCAGTATTTT. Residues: CASSPGRAFTDTQYF.

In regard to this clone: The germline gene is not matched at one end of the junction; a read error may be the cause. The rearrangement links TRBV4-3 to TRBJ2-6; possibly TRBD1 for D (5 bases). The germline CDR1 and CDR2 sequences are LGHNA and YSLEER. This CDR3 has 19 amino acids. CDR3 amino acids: CASSQGPYRWGSRANVLTF. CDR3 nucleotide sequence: TGCGCCAGCAGCCAAGGTCCGTACAGGTGGGGCTCTAGGGCCAACGTCCTGACTTTC.

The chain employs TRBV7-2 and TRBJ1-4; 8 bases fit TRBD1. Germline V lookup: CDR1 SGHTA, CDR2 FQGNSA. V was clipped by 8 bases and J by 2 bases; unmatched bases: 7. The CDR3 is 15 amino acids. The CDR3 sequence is CASAKNRGTNEKLFF. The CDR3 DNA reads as TGTGCCAGCGCCAAAAACAGGGGGACTAATGAAAAACTGTTTTTT. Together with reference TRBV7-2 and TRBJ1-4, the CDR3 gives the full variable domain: GAGVSQSPSNKVTEKGKDVELRCDPISGHTALYWYRQSLGQGLEFLIYFQGNSAPDKSGLPSDRFSAERTGGSVSTLTIQRTQQEDSAVYLCASAKNRGTNEKLFFGSGTQLSVL.

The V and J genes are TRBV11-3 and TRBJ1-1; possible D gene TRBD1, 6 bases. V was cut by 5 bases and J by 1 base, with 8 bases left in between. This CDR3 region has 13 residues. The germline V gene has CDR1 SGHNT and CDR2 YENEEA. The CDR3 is CASSQGGNTEAFF. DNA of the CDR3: TGTGCCAGCAGCCAAGGGGGGAACACTGAAGCTTTCTTT.

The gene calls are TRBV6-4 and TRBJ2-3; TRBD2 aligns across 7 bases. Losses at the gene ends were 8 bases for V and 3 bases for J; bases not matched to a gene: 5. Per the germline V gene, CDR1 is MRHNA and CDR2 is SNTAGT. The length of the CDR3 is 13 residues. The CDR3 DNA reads TGTGCCAGCTCGGCGGGAGAAACAGATACGCAGTATTTT. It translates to CASSAGETDTQYF.

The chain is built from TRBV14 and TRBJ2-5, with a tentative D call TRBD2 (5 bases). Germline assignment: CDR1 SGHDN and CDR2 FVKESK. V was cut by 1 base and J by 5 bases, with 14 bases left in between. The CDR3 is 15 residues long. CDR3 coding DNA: TGTGCCAGCAGCCAAGGGTGGACTGCCCGGGAGACCCAGTACTTC. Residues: CASSQGWTARETQYF.

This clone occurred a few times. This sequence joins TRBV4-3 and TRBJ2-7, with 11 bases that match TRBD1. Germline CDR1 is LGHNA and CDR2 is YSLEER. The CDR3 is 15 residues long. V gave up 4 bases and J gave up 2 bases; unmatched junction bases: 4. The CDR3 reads CASSLGQGAPYEQYF. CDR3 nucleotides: TGCGCCAGCAGCCTAGGACAGGGGGCGCCCTACGAGCAGTACTTC.

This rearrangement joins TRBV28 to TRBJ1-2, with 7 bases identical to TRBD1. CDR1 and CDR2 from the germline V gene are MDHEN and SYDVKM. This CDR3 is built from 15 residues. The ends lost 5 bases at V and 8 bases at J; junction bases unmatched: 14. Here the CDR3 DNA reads TGTGCCAGCAGTCCAAGACAGGGCTTTATCTTGGGCTACACCTTC. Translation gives CASSPRQGFILGYTF.